The subject of this entry is one T cell receptor beta chain. These data come from a study of blood T cell repertoires in COVID-19. The wider study: Whether acute or convalescent, the COVID-19 samples came from the United States, Italy and Spain. T cells, B-cell-depleted T cells, or PBMCs provided the cDNA or gDNA that served as material.

Methods used by the authors: Researchers report that nucleated cell counts were estimated from reference gene primer amplification. Libraries were prepared by immunoSEQ multiplex PCR; TCRdb keeps only in-frame clonotypes and omits some of them. From that table come the V and J calls and clone size; the DNA was used to work out D and trimming. The sample has approximately 170,000 clones; 80% to 90% are singletons. Looked up from germline, CDR1 is SQVTM and CDR2 is ANQGSEA. The V end was cut by 7 bases, the J end by 10 bases, with 16 bases between. The CDR3 is 11 residues long. Material: peripheral blood. This sequence was found in a woman in her seventies with acute or convalescent COVID-19. The chain combines TRBV29-1 with TRBJ1-1, with TRBD1 as a possible D gene (5 bases). CDR3 region: CSATSRGIAFF. The CDR3 DNA sequence: TGCAGCGCGACCTCTAGGGGAATAGCTTTCTTT.